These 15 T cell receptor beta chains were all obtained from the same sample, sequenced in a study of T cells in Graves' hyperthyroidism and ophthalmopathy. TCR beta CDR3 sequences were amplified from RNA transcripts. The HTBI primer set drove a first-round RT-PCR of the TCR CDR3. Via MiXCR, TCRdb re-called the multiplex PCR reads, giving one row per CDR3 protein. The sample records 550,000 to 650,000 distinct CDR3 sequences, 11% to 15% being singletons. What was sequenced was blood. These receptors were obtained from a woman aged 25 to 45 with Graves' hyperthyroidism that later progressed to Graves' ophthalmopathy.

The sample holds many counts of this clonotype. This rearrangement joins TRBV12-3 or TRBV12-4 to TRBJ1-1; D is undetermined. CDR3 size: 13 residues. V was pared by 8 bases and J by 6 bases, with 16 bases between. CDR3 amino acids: CASATGGYPEAFF. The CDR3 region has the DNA TGTGCCAGCGCCACTGGAGGGTATCCTGAAGCTTTCTTT.

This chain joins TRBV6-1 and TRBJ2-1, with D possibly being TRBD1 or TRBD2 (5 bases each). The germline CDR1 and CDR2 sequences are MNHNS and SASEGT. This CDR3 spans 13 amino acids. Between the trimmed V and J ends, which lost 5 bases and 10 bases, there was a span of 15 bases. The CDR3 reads CASSSVGDVEQFF. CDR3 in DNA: TGTGCCAGCAGTTCTGTCGGGGACGTCGAGCAGTTCTTC.

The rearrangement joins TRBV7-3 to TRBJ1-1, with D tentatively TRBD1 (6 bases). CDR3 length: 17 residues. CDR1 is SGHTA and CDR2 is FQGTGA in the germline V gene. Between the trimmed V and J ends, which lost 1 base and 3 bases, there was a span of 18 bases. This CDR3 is CASSLSGGQWLDTEAFF. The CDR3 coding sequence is TGTGCCAGCAGCTTAAGCGGGGGGCAGTGGTTGGACACTGAAGCTTTCTTT.

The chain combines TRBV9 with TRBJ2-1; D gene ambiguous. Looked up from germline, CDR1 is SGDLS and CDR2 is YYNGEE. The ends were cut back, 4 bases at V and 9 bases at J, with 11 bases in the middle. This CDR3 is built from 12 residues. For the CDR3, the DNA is TGTGCCAGCAGCTCGCCGGTCGGTGAGCAGTTCTTC. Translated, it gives CASSSPVGEQFF.

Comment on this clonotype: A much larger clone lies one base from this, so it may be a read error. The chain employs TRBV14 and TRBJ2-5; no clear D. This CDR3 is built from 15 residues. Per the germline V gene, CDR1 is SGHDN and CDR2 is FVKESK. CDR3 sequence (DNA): TGTGCCAGCAGCCAAGATTGGAACGGCATTCAGACCCACTACTTC. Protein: CASSQDWNGIQTHYF. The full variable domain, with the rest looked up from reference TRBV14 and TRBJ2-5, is EAGVTQFPSHSVIEKGQTVTLRCDPISGHDNLYWYRRVMGKEIKFLLHFVKESKQDESGMPNNRFLAERTGGTYSTLKVQPAELEDSGVYFCASSQDWNGIQTHYFGPGTRLLVL.

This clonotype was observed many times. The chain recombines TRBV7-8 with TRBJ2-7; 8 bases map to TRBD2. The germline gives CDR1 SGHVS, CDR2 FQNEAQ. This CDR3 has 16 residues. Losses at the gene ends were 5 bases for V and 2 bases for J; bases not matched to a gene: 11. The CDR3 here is CASSQSGLASAYEQYF. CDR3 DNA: TGTGCCAGCAGCCAATCCGGACTAGCTTCAGCCTACGAGCAGTACTTC.

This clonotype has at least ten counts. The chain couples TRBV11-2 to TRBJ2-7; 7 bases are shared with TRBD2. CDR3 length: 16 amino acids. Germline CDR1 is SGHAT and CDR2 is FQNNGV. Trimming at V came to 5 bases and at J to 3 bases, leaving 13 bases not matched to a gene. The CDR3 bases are TGTGCCAGCAGCCCCATGGTCGGCGGGAGCGGCTACGAGCAGTACTTC. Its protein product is CASSPMVGGSGYEQYF.

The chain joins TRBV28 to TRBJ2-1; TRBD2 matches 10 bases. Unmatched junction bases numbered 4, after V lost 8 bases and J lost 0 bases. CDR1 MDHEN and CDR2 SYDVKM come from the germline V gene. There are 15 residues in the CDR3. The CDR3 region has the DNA TGTGCCAGCTTTAGCGGGAGGCCCTCCTACAATGAGCAGTTCTTC. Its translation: CASFSGRPSYNEQFF.

CDR3 region: CAISKGLAGGELFF. The DNA for the CDR3 is TGTGCCATCAGTAAAGGACTAGCGGGCGGGGAGCTGTTTTTT. The chain couples TRBV10-3 to TRBJ2-2; 11 nucleotides match TRBD2. This CDR3 is built from 14 residues. J lost 7 bases, V lost 5 bases, and 3 bases had no gene match. CDR1 is ENHRY and CDR2 is SYGVKD in the germline V gene.

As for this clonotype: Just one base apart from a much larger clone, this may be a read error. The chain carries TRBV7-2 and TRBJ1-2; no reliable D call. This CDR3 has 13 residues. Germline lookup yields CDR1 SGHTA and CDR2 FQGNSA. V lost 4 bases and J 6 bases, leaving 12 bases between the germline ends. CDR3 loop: CASSSANGHGYTF. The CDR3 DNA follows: TGTGCCAGCAGCTCAGCGAATGGCCATGGCTACACCTTC.

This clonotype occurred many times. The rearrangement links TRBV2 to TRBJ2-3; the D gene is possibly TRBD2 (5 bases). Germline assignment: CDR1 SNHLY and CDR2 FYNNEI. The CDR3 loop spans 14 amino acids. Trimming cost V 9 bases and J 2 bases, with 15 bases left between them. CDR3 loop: CASTPAAVTDTQYF. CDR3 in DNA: TGTGCCAGTACTCCAGCGGCCGTCACAGATACGCAGTATTTT. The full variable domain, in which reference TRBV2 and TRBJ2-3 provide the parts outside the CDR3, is EPEVTQTPSHQVTQMGQEVILRCVPISNHLYFYWYRQILGQKVEFLVSFYNNEISEKSEIFDDQFSVERPDGSNFTLKIRSTKLEDSAMYFCASTPAAVTDTQYFGPGTRLTVL.

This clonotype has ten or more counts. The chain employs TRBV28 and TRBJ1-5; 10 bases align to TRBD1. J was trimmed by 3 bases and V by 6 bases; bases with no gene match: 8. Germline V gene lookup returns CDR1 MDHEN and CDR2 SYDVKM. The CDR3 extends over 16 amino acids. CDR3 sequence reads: CASRSWGQGNNQPQHF. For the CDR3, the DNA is TGTGCCAGCAGATCTTGGGGACAGGGGAACAATCAGCCCCAGCATTTT.

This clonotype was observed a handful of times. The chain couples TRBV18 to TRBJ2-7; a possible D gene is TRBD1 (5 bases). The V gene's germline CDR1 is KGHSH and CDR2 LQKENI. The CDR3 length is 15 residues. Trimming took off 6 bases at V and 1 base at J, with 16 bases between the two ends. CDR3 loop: CASSQAQVISYEQYF. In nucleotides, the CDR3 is TGTGCCAGCTCCCAGGCACAGGTTATATCCTACGAGCAGTACTTC.

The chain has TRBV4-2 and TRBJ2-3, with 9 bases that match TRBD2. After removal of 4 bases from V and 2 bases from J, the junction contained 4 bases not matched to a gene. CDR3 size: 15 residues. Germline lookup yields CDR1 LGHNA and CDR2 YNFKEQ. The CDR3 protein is CASSPRTSATDTQYF. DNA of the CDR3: TGTGCCAGCAGCCCCCGGACTAGCGCCACAGATACGCAGTATTTT.

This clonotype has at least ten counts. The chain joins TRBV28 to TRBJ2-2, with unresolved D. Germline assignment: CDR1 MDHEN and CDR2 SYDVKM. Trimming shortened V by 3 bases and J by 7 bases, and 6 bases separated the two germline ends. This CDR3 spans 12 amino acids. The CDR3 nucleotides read TGTGCCAGCAGTTTCATGGACGGGGAGCTGTTTTTT. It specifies CASSFMDGELFF.